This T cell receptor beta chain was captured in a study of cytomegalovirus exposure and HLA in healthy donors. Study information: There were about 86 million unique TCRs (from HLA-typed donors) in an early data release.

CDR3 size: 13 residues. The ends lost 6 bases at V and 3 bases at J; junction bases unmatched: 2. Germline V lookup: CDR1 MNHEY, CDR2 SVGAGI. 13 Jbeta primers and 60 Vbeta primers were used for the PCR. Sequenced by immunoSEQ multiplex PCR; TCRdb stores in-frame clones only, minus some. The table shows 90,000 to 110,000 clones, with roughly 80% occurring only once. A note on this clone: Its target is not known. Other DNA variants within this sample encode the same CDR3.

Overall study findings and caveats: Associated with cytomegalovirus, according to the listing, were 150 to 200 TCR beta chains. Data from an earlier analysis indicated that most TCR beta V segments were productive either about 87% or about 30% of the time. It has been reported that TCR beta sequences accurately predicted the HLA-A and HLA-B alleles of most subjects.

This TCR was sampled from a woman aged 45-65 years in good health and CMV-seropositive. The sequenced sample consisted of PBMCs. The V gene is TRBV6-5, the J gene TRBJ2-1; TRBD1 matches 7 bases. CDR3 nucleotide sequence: TGTGCCAGCAGCAGGGACAGCTACAATGAGCAGTTCTTC. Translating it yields CASSRDSYNEQFF.